This T cell receptor beta chain was obtained from a study of long-term antiretroviral therapy in people with HIV. Findings and caveats of the study: Repertoires with HIV possessed tighter CDR3 length spans than those of controls.

In each sample, 1-10 million cryopreserved PBMC were present before DNA extraction. CDR3 length: 14 amino acids. Trimming shortened V by 6 bases and J by 7 bases, and 18 bases separated the two germline ends. Germline values: CDR1 MDHEN, CDR2 SYDVKM. In regard to this clone: Its target is unknown.

At the survey level, the v3.0 immunoSEQ assay was run. TCRdb keeps only in-frame clones here, not all; method: immunoSEQ multiplex PCR. The data contain roughly 20,000 clones, approximately 90% of them singletons. The V gene is TRBV28, the J gene TRBJ2-5; D is tentatively TRBD1 or TRBD2 (5 bases each). Sequenced material: unsorted PBMCs, taken 2.3 years after starting antiretroviral therapy. This TCR came from a man between 60 and 75 years old with HIV. CDR3 nucleotide sequence: TGTGCCAGCAGGGGACCGATAAGCTGGGGGACCCAGTACTTC. Translation: CASRGPISWGTQYF. The full variable domain, its missing parts supplied by reference TRBV28 and TRBJ2-5, is DVKVTQSSRYLVKRTGEKVFLECVQDMDHENMFWYRQDPGLGLRLIYFSYDVKMKEKGDIPEGYSVSREKKERFSLILESASTNQTSMYLCASRGPISWGTQYFGPGTRLLVL.